The rows below give T cell receptor beta chains drawn from one sample of a study of metastatic and nonmetastatic thyroid tumors. TCRdb reprocessed the PCR reads using MiXCR. The sample includes around 26,000 clones, approximately 13% of them seen just once. Sequenced: blood. All receptors come from a female donor with papillary thyroid cancer or a benign thyroid nodule (not recorded which). Some clones in this sample may be carry-over from other donors' samples. Both conserved end residues are part of each CDR3. The D gene is left open where the match is weak. Rows give clone size only sometimes, using once, few, many, or a class for an expanded clone.

J gene,V gene,clone size,D gene,CDR3 DNA,CDR3 protein
TRBJ2-2,TRBV14,many,-,TGTGCCAGCAGCCAAACGAACACCGGGGAGCTGTTTTTT,CASSQTNTGELFF
TRBJ1-5,TRBV2,many,-,TGTGCCAGCAGTGAACAGACAGGAGGGCCCCGGCGGCCCCAGCATTTT,CASSEQTGGPRRPQHF
TRBJ2-5,TRBV20-1,many,TRBD1,TGCAGTTCCTGGGAGACAGGGAGAGAGACCCAGTACTTC,CSSWETGRETQYF
TRBJ2-7,TRBV27,-,-,TGTGCCAGCAGTTCGGGCTTAGCCTACGAGCAGTACTTC,CASSSGLAYEQYF
TRBJ2-3,TRBV11-2,many,-,TGTGCCAGCAGCTTAGGTCCCAGGGCTTCTAACACAGATACGCAGTATTTT,CASSLGPRASNTDTQYF
TRBJ2-3,TRBV2,many,-,TGTGCCAGCAGTGAACAAGGATATACGCAGTATTTT,CASSEQGYTQYF
TRBJ2-7,TRBV15,many,TRBD2,TGTGCCACCAGCAGAGAGGGTAGCGGGGACTCCTACGAGCAGTACTTC,CATSREGSGDSYEQYF
TRBJ1-2,TRBV19,-,-,TGTGCCAGTAGCCAACAGGGATTTGACGGCTACACCTTC,CASSQQGFDGYTF
TRBJ1-1,TRBV7-3,many,TRBD1,TGTGCCAGCAGCCGGGACAGGGACAACACTGAAGCTTTCTTT,CASSRDRDNTEAFF
TRBJ2-3,TRBV6-2/TRBV6-3,-,TRBD2,TGTGCCAGCAGTTACGGGGCTAGCGGTAGCACAGATACGCAGTATTTT,CASSYGASGSTDTQYF
TRBJ1-6,TRBV10-2,many,TRBD1,TGCGCCAGCAGCAGGGGGCAGGATAATTCACCCCTCCACTTT,CASSRGQDNSPLHF
TRBJ2-2,TRBV6-2/TRBV6-3,many,-,TGTGCCAGCAGTAGGACCCGTCCCAACACCGGGGAGCTGTTTTTT,CASSRTRPNTGELFF
TRBJ2-7,TRBV29-1,many,-,TGCAGCGGCCAGGGTCGCGAGCAGTACTTC,CSGQGREQYF
TRBJ2-6,TRBV11-2,few,TRBD1,TGTGCCAGCAGCTTAGGGACAGGAACTCTAAGCTCTGGGGCCAACGTCCTGACTTTC,CASSLGTGTLSSGANVLTF
TRBJ2-7,TRBV10-1,once,-,TGCTCCAGCAGTGAGCACCGTGACATCACGAGTCCCCCCTACGAGCAGTACTTC,CSSSEHRDITSPPYEQYF
TRBJ1-1,TRBV7-7,many,-,TGTGCTAGCAGCTACCGGGAACGCACTGAAGCTTTCTTT,CASSYRERTEAFF
TRBJ2-5,TRBV3-1,many,-,TGTGCCAGCAGCCAAGAGGGTGGGGAGACCCAGTACTTC,CASSQEGGETQYF
TRBJ1-4,TRBV19,many,-,TGTGCCAGTAGTACGCCGGGACTCAAGTGGACTAATGAAAAACTGTTTTTT,CASSTPGLKWTNEKLFF
TRBJ1-6,TRBV28,many,-,TGTGCCAGCAGCATCGCGATGCGGGATTCACCCCTCCACTTT,CASSIAMRDSPLHF
TRBJ2-3,TRBV6-1,many,TRBD2,TGTGCCAGCAGTGAATGGGGGGGGGGGGGAACAGATACGCAGTATTTT,CASSEWGGGGTDTQYF
TRBJ2-7,TRBV6-1,many,TRBD1,TGTGCCAGCAGTCGCCTGGGGACAGGGACCTACGAGCAGTACTTC,CASSRLGTGTYEQYF
TRBJ2-1,TRBV6-6,many,-,TGTGCCAGCAGTTACGGGGAAAATGAGAGGAATGAGCAGTTCTTC,CASSYGENERNEQFF
TRBJ1-1,TRBV12-3/TRBV12-4,many,TRBD1,TGTGCCAGCAGCTCGACAGGGGGGGCTAGCACTGAAGCTTTCTTT,CASSSTGGASTEAFF
TRBJ1-2,TRBV25-1,-,-,TGTGCCAGCAGTGTCGTCGAGGACTATGGCTACACCTTC,CASSVVEDYGYTF
TRBJ2-7,TRBV7-8,-,TRBD1,TGTGCCAGCTCCGGAGGGACAGGGTCCTACGAGCAGTACTTC,CASSGGTGSYEQYF
TRBJ2-1,TRBV6-2/TRBV6-3,many,TRBD2,TGTGCCAGTTATATAGCGGGGTTCTCCTACAATGAGCAGTTCTTC,CASYIAGFSYNEQFF
TRBJ2-7,TRBV6-1,medium-sized,-,TGTGCCAGCAGTGAACTCGGCCGGGGTAGGAGCTCCTACGAGCAGTACTTC,CASSELGRGRSSYEQYF
TRBJ1-2,TRBV6-1,many,-,TGTGCCAGCAGTGAACCGAGGGACACGGCGGGCTACACCTTC,CASSEPRDTAGYTF
TRBJ2-7,TRBV7-9,many,TRBD2,TGTGCCAGCAGGCACGTCCTTTACATGGGACTAGCGGGAGATTCGGGCGAGCAGTACTTC,CASRHVLYMGLAGDSGEQYF
TRBJ2-1,TRBV19,many,TRBD1,TGTGCCAGTAGTACCCGGACAGGGGACGTGTACAATGAGCAGTTCTTC,CASSTRTGDVYNEQFF
TRBJ1-5,TRBV6-1,many,-,TGTGCCAGCAGTCCGGACCCAGATGCGACCAATCAGCCCCAGCATTTT,CASSPDPDATNQPQHF
TRBJ1-5,TRBV5-6,many,-,TGTGCCAGCAGCTTGCTTGGGCTTGAAAATCAGCCCCAGCATTTT,CASSLLGLENQPQHF
TRBJ1-4,TRBV15,many,-,TGTGCCACCAGCAGAGATCAAACAGGAAAAGAAAAACTGTTTTTT,CATSRDQTGKEKLFF
TRBJ1-4,TRBV5-1,many,TRBD1,TGCGCCAGCAGCTTAGGGACAGGGGACCGGAATGAAAAACTGTTTTTT,CASSLGTGDRNEKLFF
TRBJ1-1,TRBV5-1,many,-,TGCGCCAGCAGCTCTCTCAACCCGGGGGACACTGAAGCTTTCTTT,CASSSLNPGDTEAFF
TRBJ1-4,TRBV30,many,-,TGTGCCTGGACGGATAATGAAAAACTGTTTTTT,CAWTDNEKLFF
TRBJ2-1,TRBV19,few,TRBD1,TGTGCCAGTAGCCAACAGGGGAAAGTCTACAATGAGCAGTTCTTC,CASSQQGKVYNEQFF
TRBJ1-5,TRBV6-1,few,-,TGTGCCAGCAGTGTGCTAGCGGGGGGGTCGGGAAATCAGCCCCAGCATTTT,CASSVLAGGSGNQPQHF
TRBJ2-5,TRBV5-5,many,-,TGTGCCAGCAGCTTGCAGGGTGTAGCAGAGACCCAGTACTTC,CASSLQGVAETQYF
TRBJ2-7,TRBV6-1,many,-,TGTGCCAGCAGTCCTTTTGGTGGGAGGCACTACGAGCAGTACTTC,CASSPFGGRHYEQYF
TRBJ2-1,TRBV15,many,-,TGTGCCATCAGCCGGGGAGGTGAGGGCAATGAGCAGTTCTTC,CAISRGGEGNEQFF